The source of this T cell receptor (beta chain) is a study of glioma-infiltrating T cells after dendritic cell vaccination. Study context: Treatment, given 2003 to 2012, was autologous tumor lysate-pulsed dendritic cell vaccination.

This clone showed up just once. Its antigen is as yet unknown. Time point of the sample: after dendritic cell vaccination, including at tumor progression/relapse. Libraries were prepared by immunoSEQ multiplex PCR; TCRdb keeps only in-frame clonotypes and omits some of them. The sample records 75,000 to 95,000 clones, about 81% being singletons. General study findings and limits: Higher TCR clonality did not directly relate to longer survival.

The material was blood, obtained after dendritic cell vaccination. This sequence was found in a human donor with glioblastoma.

CDR3: CASSPTGSGETQYF. For the CDR3, the DNA is TGTGCCAGCAGCCCCACGGGGTCGGGGGAGACCCAGTACTTC. The rearrangement links TRBV5-4 to TRBJ2-5; D perhaps matches TRBD2 (5 bases). V lost 4 bases and J 5 bases, leaving 15 bases between the germline ends. This CDR3 spans 14 amino acids. Looked up from germline, CDR1 is SGHNT and CDR2 is YYREEE (reference sequence).